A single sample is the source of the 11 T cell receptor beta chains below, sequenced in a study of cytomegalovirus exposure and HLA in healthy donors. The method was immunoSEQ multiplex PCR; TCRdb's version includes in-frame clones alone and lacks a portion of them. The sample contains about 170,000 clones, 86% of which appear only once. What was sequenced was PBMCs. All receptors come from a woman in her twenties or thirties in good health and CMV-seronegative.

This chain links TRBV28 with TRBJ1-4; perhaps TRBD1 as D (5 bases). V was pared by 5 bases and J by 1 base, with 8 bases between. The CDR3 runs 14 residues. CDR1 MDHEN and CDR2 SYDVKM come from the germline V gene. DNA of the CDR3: TGTGCCAGCAGTCTGACAGAAACTAATGAAAAACTGTTTTTT. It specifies CASSLTETNEKLFF.

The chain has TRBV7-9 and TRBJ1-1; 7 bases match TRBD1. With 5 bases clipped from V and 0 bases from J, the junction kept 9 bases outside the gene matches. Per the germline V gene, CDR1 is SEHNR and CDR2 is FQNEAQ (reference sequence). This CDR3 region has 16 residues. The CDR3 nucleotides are TGTGCCAGCAGCCGAGGGGGCCGGGGTATGAACACTGAAGCTTTCTTT. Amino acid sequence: CASSRGGRGMNTEAFF. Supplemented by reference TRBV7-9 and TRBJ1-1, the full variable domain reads DTGVSQNPRHKITKRGQNVTFRCDPISEHNRLYWYRQTLGQGPEFLTYFQNEAQLEKSRLLSDRFSAERPKGSFSTLEIQRTEQGDSAMYLCASSRGGRGMNTEAFFGQGTRLTVV.

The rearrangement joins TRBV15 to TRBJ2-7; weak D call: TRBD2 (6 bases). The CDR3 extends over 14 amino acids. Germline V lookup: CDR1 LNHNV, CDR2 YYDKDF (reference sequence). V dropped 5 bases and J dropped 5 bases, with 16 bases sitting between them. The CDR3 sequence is CATSLRGSVNEQYF. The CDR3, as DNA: TGTGCCACCAGCCTCCGGGGGTCCGTGAACGAGCAGTACTTC.

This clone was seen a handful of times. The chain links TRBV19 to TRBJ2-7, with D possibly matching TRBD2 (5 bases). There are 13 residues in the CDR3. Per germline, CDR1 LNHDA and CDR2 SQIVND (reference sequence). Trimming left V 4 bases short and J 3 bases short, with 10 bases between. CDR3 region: CASSNAGGYEQYF. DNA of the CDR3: TGTGCCAGTAGTAATGCAGGAGGCTACGAGCAGTACTTC.

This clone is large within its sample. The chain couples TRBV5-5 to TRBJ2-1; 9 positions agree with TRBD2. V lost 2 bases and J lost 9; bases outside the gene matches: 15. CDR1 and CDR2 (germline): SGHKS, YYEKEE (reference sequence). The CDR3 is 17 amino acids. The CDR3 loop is CASSFFSGTSKLLEQFF. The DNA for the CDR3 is TGTGCCAGCAGCTTTTTCTCCGGGACTAGCAAGCTCCTTGAGCAGTTCTTC.

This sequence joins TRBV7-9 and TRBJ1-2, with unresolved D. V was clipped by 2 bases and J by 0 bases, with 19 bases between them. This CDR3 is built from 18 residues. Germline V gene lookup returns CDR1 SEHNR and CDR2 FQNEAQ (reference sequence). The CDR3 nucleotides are TGTGCCAGCAGCTTAAGTAAAAGGAGTGACAACACTAACTATGGCTACACCTTC. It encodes CASSLSKRSDNTNYGYTF. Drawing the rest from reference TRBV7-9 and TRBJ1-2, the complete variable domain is DTGVSQNPRHKITKRGQNVTFRCDPISEHNRLYWYRQTLGQGPEFLTYFQNEAQLEKSRLLSDRFSAERPKGSFSTLEIQRTEQGDSAMYLCASSLSKRSDNTNYGYTFGSGTRLTVV.

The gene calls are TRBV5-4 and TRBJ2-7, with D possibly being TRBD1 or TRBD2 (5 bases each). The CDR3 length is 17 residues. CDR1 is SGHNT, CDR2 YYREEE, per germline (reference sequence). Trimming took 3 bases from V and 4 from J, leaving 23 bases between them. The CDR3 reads CASSSRVSVGTVYEQYF. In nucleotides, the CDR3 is TGTGCCAGCAGCTCGAGGGTGAGTGTCGGGACCGTGTACGAGCAGTACTTC.

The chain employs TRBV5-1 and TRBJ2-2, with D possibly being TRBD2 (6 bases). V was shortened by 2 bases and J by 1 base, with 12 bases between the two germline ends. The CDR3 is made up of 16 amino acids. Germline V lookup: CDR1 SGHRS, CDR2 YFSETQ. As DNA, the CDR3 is TGCGCCAGCAGCTTATTGGGGGGATTGAACACCGGGGAGCTGTTTTTT. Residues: CASSLLGGLNTGELFF.

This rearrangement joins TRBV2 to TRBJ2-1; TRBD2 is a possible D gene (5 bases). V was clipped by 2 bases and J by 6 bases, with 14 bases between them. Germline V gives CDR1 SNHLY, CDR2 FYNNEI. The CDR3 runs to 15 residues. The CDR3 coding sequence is TGTGCCAGCAGTGAACTTCGGAACGGAGGCAATGAGCAGTTCTTC. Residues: CASSELRNGGNEQFF.

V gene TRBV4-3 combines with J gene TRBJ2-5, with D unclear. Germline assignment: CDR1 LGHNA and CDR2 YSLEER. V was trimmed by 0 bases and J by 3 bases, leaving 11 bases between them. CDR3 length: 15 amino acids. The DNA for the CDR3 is TGCGCCAGCAGCCAAGATCTCAGAAGTGAAGAGACCCAGTACTTC. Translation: CASSQDLRSEETQYF.

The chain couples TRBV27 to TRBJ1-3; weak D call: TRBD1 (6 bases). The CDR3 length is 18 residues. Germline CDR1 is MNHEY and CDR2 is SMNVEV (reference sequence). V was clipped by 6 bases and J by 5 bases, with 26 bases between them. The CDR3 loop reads CASRPNRDHGITRNTIYF. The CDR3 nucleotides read TGTGCCAGCAGACCAAACAGGGATCACGGTATTACGAGAAACACCATATATTTT.